The 30 T cell receptor beta chains reported below all come from one sample, sequenced in a study of T-cell memory formation after mild COVID-19. One entry per CDR3 protein results from TCRdb running MiXCR on the 5' RACE reads. The sample lists 90,000 to 120,000 distinct CDR3 sequences; 14% were seen once. Source material: PBMCs or a T cell subset sorted from them (not recorded which). The source of these receptors is a man between 18 and 35 years old who had mild COVID-19 (a few samples of this study predate the infection). Cell type and time point are not known.

This clonotype has just a few counts. The gene calls are TRBV9 and TRBJ2-7; D remains ambiguous. The CDR3 covers 13 residues. Looked up from germline, CDR1 is SGDLS and CDR2 is YYNGEE. Trimming stripped 0 bases from V and 0 bases from J, with 4 bases between. CDR3 loop: CASSVGLSYEQYF. For the CDR3, the DNA is TGTGCCAGCAGCGTAGGGCTCTCCTACGAGCAGTACTTC.

This clonotype was detected ten times or more. CDR3 in amino acids: CATSRDRGYNSPLHF. The CDR3, as DNA: TGTGCCACCAGCAGAGATAGGGGCTATAATTCACCCCTCCACTTT. V is TRBV15 and J is TRBJ1-6; TRBD1 is a possible D gene (5 bases). V lost 0 bases to trimming and J lost 3 bases, with 6 bases between them. This CDR3 region has 15 residues. Germline values: CDR1 LNHNV, CDR2 YYDKDF (reference sequence).

This chain uses TRBV6-1 with TRBJ1-1; D ambiguous. The CDR3 has 14 residues. V was clipped by 2 bases and J by 1 base, with 8 bases between them. CDR1 is MNHNS and CDR2 is SASEGT in the germline V gene. The CDR3 region has the DNA TGTGCCAGCAGTGAATTTAAGGGGAACACTGAAGCTTTCTTT. Translation: CASSEFKGNTEAFF.

The rearrangement uses TRBV21-1 and TRBJ1-5; TRBD1 reflects the table's D call only, with no check against the DNA. TRBV21-1 is recorded as a pseudogene. This CDR3 spans 18 amino acids. The CDR3 DNA sequence: TGTGCCAGCAGCAAGGTCCGTGGCACGACAGGGGGTTTTCAGCCCCAGCATTTT. Translation gives CASSKVRGTTGGFQPQHF.

This sequence joins TRBV7-9 and TRBJ2-3; D ambiguous. Trimming left V 7 bases short and J 3 bases short, with 23 bases between. CDR1 SEHNR and CDR2 FQNEAQ come from the germline V gene (reference sequence). This CDR3 comprises 17 residues. For the CDR3, the DNA is TGTGCCAGCACCCTTAGGGATCGGGCCCTGGGAACAGATACGCAGTATTTT. Residues: CASTLRDRALGTDTQYF.

Many counts were recorded for this clonotype. This rearrangement joins TRBV7-9 to TRBJ2-5, with TRBD2 as a possible D gene (5 bases). The CDR3 is made up of 12 amino acids. Germline V gene sequence: CDR1 SEHNR, CDR2 FQNEAQ (reference sequence). The V gene lost 6 bases and the J gene lost 5 bases, with 10 bases spanning the gap. The CDR3: CASRDSRETQYF. The CDR3 DNA reads as TGTGCCAGCAGGGACTCTCGGGAGACCCAGTACTTC.

This clonotype occurred a few times. The chain links TRBV29-1 to TRBJ2-1; D might be TRBD2 (6 bases). The germline V gene has CDR1 SQVTM and CDR2 ANQGSEA. CDR3 length equals 13 residues. Between the trimmed V and J ends, which lost 5 bases and 6 bases, there was a span of 14 bases. The CDR3 loop is CSVSRDFINEQFF. The CDR3, as DNA: TGCAGCGTTTCCCGGGACTTCATCAATGAGCAGTTCTTC.

In its sample, this clonotype was seen a few times. V is TRBV11-2 and J is TRBJ2-7, with unresolved D. V was trimmed by 5 bases and J by 0 bases, leaving 11 bases between them. The germline gives CDR1 SGHAT, CDR2 FQNNGV. CDR3 size: 14 residues. CDR3 bases: TGTGCCAGCAGCCCAGGACGCGCCTCCTACGAGCAGTACTTC. Translation: CASSPGRASYEQYF.

This clonotype was seen many times. The chain uses TRBV5-1 and TRBJ2-7; D may correspond to TRBD1 or TRBD2 (5 bases each). Trimming removed 3 bases at V and 3 bases at J, with 13 bases between. This CDR3 is built from 14 residues. CDR1 SGHRS and CDR2 YFSETQ come from the germline V gene. The CDR3 loop reads CASSSGRPIYEQYF. CDR3 DNA sequence: TGCGCCAGCAGCTCGGGACGGCCGATCTACGAGCAGTACTTC. Full variable domain (rest looked up from reference TRBV5-1 and TRBJ2-7): KAGVTQTPRYLIKTRGQQVTLSCSPISGHRSVSWYQQTPGQGLQFLFEYFSETQRNKGNFPGRFSGRQFSNSRSEMNVSTLELGDSALYLCASSSGRPIYEQYFGPGTRLTVT.

The gene calls are TRBV9 and TRBJ2-2; 7 positions agree with TRBD1. Germline CDR1 SGDLS, CDR2 YYNGEE. J was trimmed by 2 bases and V by 3 bases; bases with no gene match: 10. The CDR3 is made up of 17 amino acids. The CDR3 coding sequence is TGTGCCAGCAGCGAACCGGTCGGGACAGCCAACACCGGGGAGCTGTTTTTT. Residues: CASSEPVGTANTGELFF.

This clonotype was found many times. This chain connects TRBV7-9 to TRBJ2-1, with TRBD1 identical over 7 bases. This CDR3 has 16 amino acids. Germline V gene lookup returns CDR1 SEHNR and CDR2 FQNEAQ (reference sequence). V lost 1 base to trimming and J lost 4 bases; unmatched junction nucleotides: 7. CDR3 protein: CASSLGRTGPYNEQFF. Written as DNA, the CDR3 is TGTGCCAGCAGCTTAGGTCGGACAGGACCTTACAATGAGCAGTTCTTC. Complete variable domain (other parts from reference TRBV7-9 and TRBJ2-1): DTGVSQNPRHKITKRGQNVTFRCDPISEHNRLYWYRQTLGQGPEFLTYFQNEAQLEKSRLLSDRFSAERPKGSFSTLEIQRTEQGDSAMYLCASSLGRTGPYNEQFFGPGTRLTVL.

This clonotype was counted between two and nine times. V usage is TRBV12-3 or TRBV12-4 and J usage is TRBJ2-3; TRBD2 matches 7 bases. This CDR3 has 15 amino acids. V was clipped by 4 bases and J by 1 base; unmatched bases: 5. The CDR3 nucleotides read TGTGCCAGCAGTTCCTTGGGGGGGGGCACAGATACGCAGTATTTT. Amino acid sequence: CASSSLGGGTDTQYF.

V and J are TRBV29-1 and TRBJ1-5; D possibly corresponds to TRBD1 (5 bases). This CDR3 spans 17 amino acids. V lost 5 bases, J lost 2 bases, and 22 bases lay in between. The germline CDR1 and CDR2 sequences are SQVTM and ANQGSEA. This chain's CDR3 is CSVWQGIGHEGNQPQHF. The CDR3 nucleotides are TGCAGCGTTTGGCAGGGAATCGGGCATGAAGGCAATCAGCCCCAGCATTTT.

This clonotype has ten or more counts. The rearrangement uses TRBV12-3 or TRBV12-4 and TRBJ2-5; D gene uncertain. Between the trimmed V and J ends, which lost 5 bases and 3 bases, there was a span of 13 bases. This CDR3 has 14 residues. This CDR3 reads CASSPSVREETQYF. CDR3 DNA: TGTGCCAGCAGTCCCTCGGTCCGGGAAGAGACCCAGTACTTC.

This chain uses TRBV9 with TRBJ2-7; the match to TRBD2 covers 12 bases. This CDR3 region has 16 residues. Per germline, CDR1 SGDLS and CDR2 YYNGEE. J gave up 4 bases and V 0 bases, and 5 bases lay outside the gene matches. For the CDR3, the DNA is TGTGCCAGCAGCGTAGGTTTGACTAGCGGGGGTTACGAGCAGTACTTC. This translates into CASSVGLTSGGYEQYF.

V and J are TRBV12-5 and TRBJ2-3; 9 bases map to TRBD2. Trimming removed 0 bases from V and 2 bases from J; junction bases left unmatched: 3. The CDR3 is 16 amino acids. The germline CDR1 and CDR2 sequences are LGHNT and FRNRAP. DNA of the CDR3: TGTGCTAGTGGTTTGGTACTAGCGGGCTTCACAGATACGCAGTATTTT. This sequence encodes CASGLVLAGFTDTQYF.

This clonotype has only a few counts. J is TRBJ1-5 and V is TRBV7-2, with D maybe TRBD1 (5 bases). Per germline, CDR1 SGHTA and CDR2 FQGNSA. The V and J ends lost 8 bases and 4 bases respectively, with 21 bases between them. This CDR3 is 16 amino acids long. CDR3 residues: CASVQSPGELNQPQHF. The DNA for the CDR3 is TGTGCCAGCGTGCAATCTCCGGGGGAACTAAATCAGCCCCAGCATTTT. The complete variable domain, with remaining parts taken from reference TRBV7-2 and TRBJ1-5, reads GAGVSQSPSNKVTEKGKDVELRCDPISGHTALYWYRQSLGQGLEFLIYFQGNSAPDKSGLPSDRFSAERTGGSVSTLTIQRTQQEDSAVYLCASVQSPGELNQPQHFGDGTRLSIL.

In this sample, this clonotype turned up a few times. This chain uses TRBV7-9 with TRBJ1-2, with 11 nucleotides matching TRBD1. The CDR3 sequence is 18 residues long. Per germline, CDR1 SEHNR and CDR2 FQNEAQ (reference sequence). V was pared by 4 bases and J by 4 bases, with 14 bases of the junction left unmatched. For the CDR3, the DNA is TGTGCCAGCAGCTCAACGGACAGGGGGCGCTTCGTGGCCTATGGCTACACCTTC. Its protein product is CASSSTDRGRFVAYGYTF.

This clonotype occurred a few times. The chain uses TRBV12-3 or TRBV12-4 and TRBJ2-5, with D perhaps TRBD1 or TRBD2 (6 bases each). This CDR3 region has 16 residues. Trimming shortened V by 8 bases and J by 3 bases, and 22 bases separated the two germline ends. DNA for the CDR3: TGTGCCAGCGCCTCGGGGGCGGGATACTGGAAAGAGACCCAGTACTTC. Translation: CASASGAGYWKETQYF.

This clonotype was counted a few times. V usage is TRBV29-1 and J usage is TRBJ1-1; weak D call: TRBD1 (6 bases). With 8 bases removed from V and 1 base from J, the gap between germline ends came to 23 bases. This CDR3 comprises 16 residues. Per the germline V gene, CDR1 is SQVTM and CDR2 is ANQGSEA. CDR3 in DNA: TGCAGCTTATTCGGAGGGGACATAAGACCGAACACTGAAGCTTTCTTT. It codes for CSLFGGDIRPNTEAFF.

The chain is built from TRBV5-5 and TRBJ2-7; 7 nucleotides match TRBD2. The junction had 9 bases not matched to a gene; V was cut back by 3 bases and J by 0 bases. From germline, CDR1 is SGHKS and CDR2 YYEKEE (reference sequence). The CDR3 runs 16 residues. The CDR3 DNA reads TGTGCCAGCAGCTCCCTACTAGCGTTCAGCTCCTACGAGCAGTACTTC. This encodes CASSSLLAFSSYEQYF.

This clonotype was seen a handful of times. CDR3 DNA sequence: TGTGCCAGCAGCTTAGAGTCGCGGGAGCAGTACTTC. Amino acids: CASSLESREQYF. The chain is built from TRBV7-9 and TRBJ2-7, with unresolved D. The CDR3 consists of 12 residues. The V gene lost 1 base and the J gene lost 7 bases, with 8 bases spanning the gap. Germline assignment: CDR1 SEHNR and CDR2 FQNEAQ (reference sequence).

In its sample, this clonotype was seen a few times. The CDR3 sequence is CASSSDEGAGSHNEQFF. The CDR3 bases are TGTGCCAGCAGCTCAGACGAGGGGGCAGGTAGCCACAATGAGCAGTTCTTC. This chain joins TRBV7-9 and TRBJ2-1; 7 nucleotides agree with TRBD1. V was pared by 4 bases and J by 5 bases, with 14 bases of the junction left unmatched. CDR1 is SEHNR and CDR2 is FQNEAQ in the germline V gene (reference sequence). The CDR3 consists of 17 residues. The variable domain in full, completed from reference TRBV7-9 and TRBJ2-1, reads DTGVSQNPRHKITKRGQNVTFRCDPISEHNRLYWYRQTLGQGPEFLTYFQNEAQLEKSRLLSDRFSAERPKGSFSTLEIQRTEQGDSAMYLCASSSDEGAGSHNEQFFGPGTRLTVL.

The rearrangement links TRBV11-2 to TRBJ1-2; D gene ambiguous. The germline V gene encodes CDR1 SGHAT and CDR2 FQNNGV. This CDR3 has 15 residues. Between the trimmed V and J ends, which lost 3 bases and 8 bases, there was a span of 19 bases. The CDR3 spells CASSLETGSHLGYTF. The CDR3, as DNA: TGTGCCAGCAGCTTGGAGACCGGGAGCCATTTGGGCTACACCTTC.

The gene calls are TRBV20-1 and TRBJ1-6; D remains ambiguous. The germline CDR1 and CDR2 sequences are DFQATT and SNEGSKA (reference sequence). Between the trimmed V and J ends, which lost 4 bases and 4 bases, there was a span of 11 bases. This CDR3 contains 14 residues. This CDR3 reads CSANERVYNSPLHF. The CDR3 DNA sequence: TGCAGTGCTAACGAACGGGTGTATAATTCACCCCTCCACTTT.

This clonotype was picked up many times. The chain joins TRBV7-9 to TRBJ1-5; D is possibly TRBD1 (5 bases). The CDR3 extends over 13 amino acids. CDR1 and CDR2 from the germline V gene are SEHNR and FQNEAQ (reference sequence). Trimming removed 6 bases at V and 8 bases at J, with 14 bases between. Here the CDR3 DNA reads TGTGCCAGCAGTGACAGCGCCCTGGAGCCCCAGCATTTT. Translating it yields CASSDSALEPQHF.

This clonotype came up many times. The CDR3 DNA reads as TGTGCCAGCAGTCACGGACAGGGGGCTGTGACAGATACGCAGTATTTT. Its translation: CASSHGQGAVTDTQYF. V is TRBV11-2 and J is TRBJ2-3; 11 nucleotides match TRBD1. The CDR3 extends over 16 amino acids. The germline CDR1 and CDR2 sequences are SGHAT and FQNNGV. After removal of 6 bases from V and 3 bases from J, the junction contained 8 bases not matched to a gene.

This chain connects TRBV25-1 to TRBJ1-2; D uncertain. Germline CDR1 reads MGHDK; CDR2 reads SYGVNS. CDR3 size: 11 residues. The V end was cut by 7 bases, the J end by 5 bases, with 8 bases between. The CDR3 here is CASKVDYGYTF. The CDR3 region has the DNA TGTGCCAGCAAAGTCGATTATGGCTACACCTTC.

At least ten counts were recorded for this clonotype. The chain has TRBV12-3 or TRBV12-4 and TRBJ1-5; D is undetermined. The length of the CDR3 is 14 residues. Deletions cut 3 bases from V and 5 bases from J, with 11 bases between. CDR3 coding DNA: TGTGCCAGCAGTTTTTGGGGAGGCGATCAGCCCCAGCATTTT. Translated: CASSFWGGDQPQHF.

A word on this clonotype: A read error may explain this, as a much larger clone is one base away. This chain links TRBV11-2 with TRBJ2-6, with D uncertain. CDR3 length: 13 residues. The germline V gene encodes CDR1 SGHAT and CDR2 FQNNGV. The CDR3 region is CASRFSGANVLTF. In nucleotides, the CDR3 is TGTGCCAGCCGCTTCTCTGGGGCCAACGTCCTGACTTTC.